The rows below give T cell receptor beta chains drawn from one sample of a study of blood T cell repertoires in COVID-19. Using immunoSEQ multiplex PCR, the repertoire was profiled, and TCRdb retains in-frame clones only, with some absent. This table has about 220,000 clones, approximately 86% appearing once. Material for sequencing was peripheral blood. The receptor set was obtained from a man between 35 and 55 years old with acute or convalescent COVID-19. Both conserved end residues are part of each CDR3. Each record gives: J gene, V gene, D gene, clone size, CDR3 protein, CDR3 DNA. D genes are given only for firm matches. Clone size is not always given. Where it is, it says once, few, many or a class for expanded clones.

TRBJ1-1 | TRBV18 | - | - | CASSPLGDKKNTEAFF | TGTGCCAGCTCACCATTGGGGGACAAGAAGAACACTGAAGCTTTCTTT
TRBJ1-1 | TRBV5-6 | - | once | CASSSNRRLGDTEAFF | TGTGCCAGCAGCTCGAATCGAAGGTTAGGGGACACTGAAGCTTTCTTT
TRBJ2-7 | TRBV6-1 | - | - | CASSEPAYEQYF | TGTGCCAGCAGTGAACCGGCCTACGAGCAGTACTTC
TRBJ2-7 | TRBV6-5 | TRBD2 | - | CASRASGDYEQYF | TGTGCCAGCAGGGCCAGCGGGGACTACGAGCAGTACTTC
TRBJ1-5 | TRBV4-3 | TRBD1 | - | CASSQDRGQGGQPQHF | TGCGCCAGCAGCCAAGATAGGGGACAGGGTGGTCAGCCCCAGCATTTT
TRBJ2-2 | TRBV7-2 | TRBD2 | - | CASSLVAGANTGELFF | TGTGCCAGCAGCTTAGTAGCGGGGGCGAACACCGGGGAGCTGTTTTTT
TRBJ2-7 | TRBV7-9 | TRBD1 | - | CASSPRDRGPYEQYF | TGTGCCAGCAGCCCCAGGGACAGGGGACCCTACGAGCAGTACTTC
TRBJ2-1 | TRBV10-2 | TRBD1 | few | CARGTGGGRLGEQFF | TGCGCCAGGGGGACAGGGGGCGGGCGGTTAGGTGAGCAGTTCTTC
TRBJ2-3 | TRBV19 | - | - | CASSIARGGGSTDTQYF | TGTGCCAGTAGTATAGCCCGCGGGGGCGGATCCACAGATACGCAGTATTTT
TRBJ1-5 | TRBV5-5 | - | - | CASSRVDGNQPQHF | TGTGCCAGCAGCCGAGTCGACGGGAATCAGCCCCAGCATTTT
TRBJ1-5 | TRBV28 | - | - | CASGDLYSNQPQHF | TGTGCCAGTGGGGACTTATATAGCAATCAGCCCCAGCATTTT
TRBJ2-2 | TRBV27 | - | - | CASQTGAGTGELFF | TGTGCCAGCCAAACAGGGGCGGGAACCGGGGAGCTGTTTTTT
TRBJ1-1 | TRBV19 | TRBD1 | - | CASSISGTGYFF | TGTGCCAGTAGTATCTCTGGGACAGGCTATTTCTTT
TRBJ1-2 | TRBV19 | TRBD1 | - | CASSDWTGDGYTF | TGTGCCAGTAGTGACTGGACAGGGGATGGCTACACCTTC
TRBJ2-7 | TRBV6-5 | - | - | CASSYSRSPSSYEQYF | TGTGCCAGCAGTTACTCGAGGAGCCCTAGCTCCTACGAGCAGTACTTC
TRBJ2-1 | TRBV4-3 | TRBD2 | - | CASSQDTGLDSDNEQFF | TGCGCCAGCAGCCAAGATACGGGACTAGATTCGGACAATGAGCAGTTCTTC
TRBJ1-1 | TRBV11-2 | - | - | CASRESRGLSTEAFF | TGTGCCAGCAGAGAGTCCCGGGGATTGAGCACTGAAGCTTTCTTT
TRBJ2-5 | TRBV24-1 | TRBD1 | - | CATSAGRGWEETQYF | TGTGCCACCAGTGCCGGCAGGGGGTGGGAAGAGACCCAGTACTTC